This T cell receptor beta chain was recorded in a study of T cell changes during pregnancy in multiple sclerosis. V gave up 5 bases and J gave up 2 bases, with 9 bases separating them. The CDR3 runs to 13 residues. Germline CDR1 MGHDK, CDR2 SYGVNS. Method: immunoSEQ multiplex PCR; TCRdb's copy keeps in-frame clones and lacks some. This repertoire shows approximately 40,000 clones, 92% found once; its top ten account for over 0.75%. This specimen was CD4+ T cells from peripheral blood mononuclear cells, taken in the third trimester of pregnancy. The rearrangement links TRBV25-1 to TRBJ2-5; D remains ambiguous. The TCR sequence derives from a female donor with multiple sclerosis, enrolled in a pregnancy study. The CDR3 DNA reads TGTGCCAGCAGTCGAACAGTACAAGAGACCCAGTACTTC. It translates to CASSRTVQETQYF.